This entry concerns a single TCR beta chain. Its antigen is not known. The V gene's germline CDR1 is MNHEY and CDR2 SVGAGI. V trimming: 5 bases; J trimming: 9 bases; junction bases outside the gene matches: 3. CDR3 length: 13 amino acids. This entry belongs to a study of cytomegalovirus exposure and HLA in healthy donors. Whereas donors were nominally healthy upon sampling, unrecorded immune exposures were probable. Broader study findings: The study recorded 150 to 200 TCR beta chains that were cytomegalovirus-associated. HLA restriction was apparent for most CMV-associated TCR beta chains in a later analysis.

PCR amplification relied on 60 Vbeta primers (plus 13 Jbeta primers). Method: immunoSEQ multiplex PCR; TCRdb's copy keeps in-frame clones and lacks some. The repertoire holds about 180,000 clones, with around 77% as singletons. The clonotype originates from a man between 60 and 70 years old in good health and CMV-seronegative. The chain uses TRBV6-5 and TRBJ2-5, with 13 bases identical to TRBD2. Sequencing was carried out using PBMCs. CDR3 sequence: CASSRTSGSAQYF. Here the CDR3 DNA reads TGTGCCAGCAGTAGGACTAGCGGGAGTGCCCAGTACTTC.